This T cell receptor beta chain was observed in a study of blood T cell repertoires in COVID-19. Across the whole study: The origin of the acute and convalescent COVID-19 samples was the United States, Italy and Spain. From T cells, B-cell-depleted T cells, or PBMCs came the material, which was cDNA or gDNA.

Germline CDR1 SEHNR, CDR2 FQNEAQ (reference sequence). Germline trimming cut 5 bases from V and 7 bases from J; bases unmatched to any gene: 9. The CDR3 extends over 15 amino acids. In the original analysis: Nucleated cell number was recorded as an estimate derived from reference gene primer amplification. Only in-frame clones appear in the TCRdb table, and some are missing; sequencing was by immunoSEQ multiplex PCR. Clone size and the V and J calls come from that table; the DNA yielded D and trimming. The table records 70,000 to 90,000 clones, 85% of them present only once. This TCR derives from a man aged 55 to 70 with acute or convalescent COVID-19. The sample taken for sequencing was peripheral blood. This rearrangement joins TRBV7-9 to TRBJ1-2; 11 bases agree with TRBD1. In nucleotides, the CDR3 is TGTGCCAGCAGCCCCGGGACAGGGGGGGCGGGTGGCTACACCTTC. Amino acids: CASSPGTGGAGGYTF. The variable domain in full, with the rest retrieved from reference TRBV7-9 and TRBJ1-2, is DTGVSQNPRHKITKRGQNVTFRCDPISEHNRLYWYRQTLGQGPEFLTYFQNEAQLEKSRLLSDRFSAERPKGSFSTLEIQRTEQGDSAMYLCASSPGTGGAGGYTFGSGTRLTVV.